Listed below are T cell receptor beta chains from one sample, sequenced in a study of cytomegalovirus exposure and HLA in healthy donors. Libraries were prepared by immunoSEQ multiplex PCR; TCRdb keeps only in-frame clonotypes and omits some of them. The top ten hold over 0.55% of the sample, which has 210,000 or so clones, less than 85% seen once. The sequenced material came from PBMCs. The receptors originated from a man aged 18 to 35 in good health and CMV-seronegative. Each CDR3 is given with its conserved first and last residue. D genes are given only for firm matches. Rows give clone size only sometimes, using once, few, many, or a class for an expanded clone.

j_call	v_call	d_call	clone_size	cdr3_nt	cdr3_aa
TRBJ1-1	TRBV27	TRBD1	-	TGTGCCAGCAGAGACTACAGGGGGCGCGGGGGCACTGAAGCTTTCTTT	CASRDYRGRGGTEAFF
TRBJ2-3	TRBV7-9	TRBD2	few	TGTGCCAGCAGCTCAGCTGAGCGGTACGGGAGGCGGAGCACAGATACGCAGTATTTT	CASSSAERYGRRSTDTQYF
TRBJ2-3	TRBV2	TRBD2	-	TGTGCCAGCAGTGATGGGACTAGCGGGAGAAGTACGCAGTATTTT	CASSDGTSGRSTQYF
TRBJ1-5	TRBV27	-	-	TGTGCCAGCAGTTTAGACACCCAGAGCAATCAGCCCCAGCATTTT	CASSLDTQSNQPQHF
TRBJ2-1	TRBV2	TRBD2	-	TGTGCCAGCCTCTTCCAGCGGGAGGATTACAATGAGCAGTTCTTC	CASLFQREDYNEQFF
TRBJ1-2	TRBV12-5	-	-	TGTGCTAGTGGTTTCGGTCATTATGGCTACACCTTC	CASGFGHYGYTF
TRBJ1-2	TRBV29-1	TRBD1	-	TGCAGCGTTGGGCGGTTGGGGACAGGAGATCCTGATGGCTACACCTTC	CSVGRLGTGDPDGYTF
TRBJ1-2	TRBV7-9	-	few	TGTGCCAGCAGCTTAGCGACGGGACACGGCTACACCTTC	CASSLATGHGYTF
TRBJ2-5	TRBV5-1	TRBD2	once	TGCGCCAGCAGCATTAGTTCGGGGGGAGGGACCCAGTACTTC	CASSISSGGGTQYF
TRBJ1-1	TRBV18	TRBD1	-	TGTGCCAGCTCACACACCCCGGGACAGGCCACTGAAGCTTTCTTT	CASSHTPGQATEAFF
TRBJ2-7	TRBV9	TRBD1	-	TGTGCCAGCAGCTTCCGGGACAGGGGCTACGAGCAGTACTTC	CASSFRDRGYEQYF
TRBJ2-7	TRBV7-6	TRBD1	-	TGTGCCAGCAGCTTAGGGGACAGCTACGAGCAGTACTTC	CASSLGDSYEQYF
TRBJ2-3	TRBV7-8	-	-	TGTGCCAGCAGCTATCGGGCCCCCGGAGGGTCGAGAGATACGCAGTATTTT	CASSYRAPGGSRDTQYF
TRBJ2-7	TRBV20-1	TRBD1	-	TGCAGTGCTAAACAGGGGAACGAGCAGTACTTC	CSAKQGNEQYF
TRBJ1-5	TRBV27	-	-	TGTGCCAGCAAGATACAGGGCAATTCTCAGCCCCAGCATTTT	CASKIQGNSQPQHF
TRBJ2-3	TRBV6-6	-	-	TGTGCCAGCAGTTACGAGGGGGGCACAGATACGCAGTATTTT	CASSYEGGTDTQYF
TRBJ2-5	TRBV10-3	TRBD1	-	TGTGCCATCAGTAGTACAGGGGAAGAGCAGTACTTC	CAISSTGEEQYF
TRBJ2-1	TRBV9	-	-	TGTGCCAGCAGCGTATCCCTAGACTACAATGAGCAGTTCTTC	CASSVSLDYNEQFF
TRBJ1-1	TRBV7-2	TRBD1	-	TGTGCCAGCAGCTTTTCAGGGGGAGGCACTGAAGCTTTCTTT	CASSFSGGGTEAFF
TRBJ1-5	TRBV18	-	once	TGTGCCAGCTCACCAGAGGGGGGGGGTCAGCCCCAGCATTTT	CASSPEGGGQPQHF
TRBJ1-2	TRBV1	-	once	TGCACCAGCAGCCAAGACATGATAGTAAGCAAGGGGGACTATGGCTACACCTTC	CTSSQDMIVSKGDYGYTF
TRBJ1-1	TRBV29-1	TRBD1	few	TGCAGCGTTTTTGGGCAGGGGGCTGGTCCTGAAGCTTTCTTT	CSVFGQGAGPEAFF
TRBJ2-1	TRBV9	-	-	TGTGCCAGCAGCCCGCACGAGAGGAATGAGCAGTTCTTC	CASSPHERNEQFF
TRBJ2-1	TRBV18	TRBD2	-	TGTGCCAGCTCACCACCGGGGCGGGGGAGCTCCTACAATGAGCAGTTCTTC	CASSPPGRGSSYNEQFF
TRBJ2-5	TRBV1	-	-	TGCACCAGCAGCGGGTCTAGCGGGAGTCCCCAAGAGACCCAGTACTTC	CTSSGSSGSPQETQYF
TRBJ2-1	TRBV2	TRBD1	-	TGTGCCAGCATTCGACAGGGGTCCACTGGGCAGTTCTTC	CASIRQGSTGQFF
TRBJ2-5	TRBV28	TRBD1	-	TGTGCCAGCAGCAAAGCCGGGACAGCTCAAGAGACCCAGTACTTC	CASSKAGTAQETQYF
TRBJ2-7	TRBV7-9	TRBD1	-	TGTGCCAGCAGCTTAGGGGACAGCTCCTACGAGCAGTACTTC	CASSLGDSSYEQYF
TRBJ2-7	TRBV6-5	-	-	TGTGCCAGCAGTTCCCCCTACAGGCAGGGCATCTACGAGCAGTACTTC	CASSSPYRQGIYEQYF
TRBJ1-1	TRBV4-1	-	once	TGCGCCAGCAGCCTAGAGGAGGGGCCGAACACTGAAGCTTTCTTT	CASSLEEGPNTEAFF
TRBJ1-1	TRBV7-6	TRBD1	-	TGTGCCAGCAGCTCTAGCGACAGGGGGAACACTGAAGCTTTCTTT	CASSSSDRGNTEAFF
TRBJ2-3	TRBV7-3	TRBD2	-	TGTGCCAGCAGCCCAAGTGGCAAAAGGGGAGGGGATACGCAGTATTTT	CASSPSGKRGGDTQYF
TRBJ2-3	TRBV5-1	TRBD2	-	TGCGCCAGCAGCCCGATGGGACTAGCGGGGTTTTCTAGCACAGATACGCAGTATTTT	CASSPMGLAGFSSTDTQYF